The T cell receptor (beta chain) described here comes from a study of shared clonotypes between healthy human individuals. Points on this clone: Its matching antigen is unknown.

Findings and caveats of the study: Clonotypes which were not shared had lower generation probabilities than clonotypes that all four donors shared.

TCRdb keeps only in-frame clones here, not all; method: immunoSEQ multiplex PCR. Among 2,500,000 or so clones listed, around 90% were seen once. Trimming removed 2 bases from V and 0 bases from J, with 9 bases in between. The CDR3 length is 16 residues. From germline, CDR1 is SGHDT and CDR2 YYEEEE. This TCR was sampled from a man between 18 and 29 years old in good health. The specimen sequenced was naive CD4+ T cells sorted from blood. Specified subset: CD45RA+ positively selected. The gene calls are TRBV5-6 and TRBJ2-6; D remains unclear. The CDR3 sequence is CASSFDASSGANVLTF. The CDR3 coding sequence is TGTGCCAGCAGCTTCGACGCAAGCTCTGGGGCCAACGTCCTGACTTTC.